These T cell receptor beta chains were read from a single sample in a study of Graves' ophthalmopathy and Graves' hyperthyroidism. TCRdb redid the calling of the multiplex PCR reads with MiXCR, one entry per CDR3 protein. The sample yields roughly 500,000 distinct CDR3 sequences, 13% to 15% seen once. Sequenced: blood. These receptors were taken from a young woman with Graves' ophthalmopathy. Each CDR3 is given with its conserved first and last residue. Each record gives: V gene, J gene, D gene, clone size, CDR3 protein, CDR3 DNA. D genes are given only for firm matches. Some rows mark clone size as missing; the rest say once, few, many or name a class of expanded clone.

>TRBV5-1|TRBJ2-5|-|many
CASSVPGRETQYF
TGCGCCAGCAGCGTCCCAGGCCGTGAGACCCAGTACTTC
>TRBV19|TRBJ2-5|TRBD2|many
CASSMPGLAGASETQYF
TGTGCCAGTAGTATGCCCGGACTAGCGGGAGCGTCAGAGACCCAGTACTTC
>TRBV2|TRBJ2-4|TRBD1|few
CASRDRANIKYF
TGTGCCAGCAGGGACAGGGCGAACATTAAGTACTTC
>TRBV6-1|TRBJ2-5|TRBD2|many
CASRSAGEGTQYF
TGTGCCAGCAGGTCCGCGGGGGAGGGGACCCAGTACTTC
>TRBV28|TRBJ2-4|TRBD1|many
CASSLPYRGDIQYF
TGTGCCAGCAGTTTACCCTACAGGGGAGACATTCAGTACTTC
>TRBV6-5|TRBJ1-1|-|many
CASSSRGAVNTEAFF
TGTGCCAGCAGTTCTCGAGGGGCAGTAAACACTGAAGCTTTCTTT
>TRBV12-3/TRBV12-4|TRBJ2-5|TRBD1|few
CASSLSGTGVEETQYF
TGTGCCAGCAGTTTAAGTGGTACAGGGGTGGAGGAGACCCAGTACTTC
>TRBV2|TRBJ2-2|TRBD1|many
CASSVGRGPTGELFF
TGTGCCAGCAGTGTCGGCAGGGGGCCTACCGGGGAGCTGTTTTTT
>TRBV6-1|TRBJ2-5|-|-
CASSTGTRDSETQYF
TGTGCCAGCAGTACCGGGACAAGGGATTCAGAGACCCAGTACTTC
>TRBV30|TRBJ1-2|-|-
CAWSRGFNYGYTF
TGTGCCTGGAGTCGCGGGTTTAACTATGGCTACACCTTC
>TRBV27|TRBJ2-7|TRBD1|-
CACRGTGTTEEYF
TGTGCCTGTCGAGGGACAGGTACGACCGAAGAGTACTTC
>TRBV4-1|TRBJ2-4|TRBD1|many
CASSQGIGTGAKNIQYF
TGCGCCAGCAGCCAAGGGATCGGGACAGGGGCCAAAAACATTCAGTACTTC
>TRBV29-1|TRBJ2-5|-|many
CSGGERRETQYF
TGCAGCGGGGGGGAGCGTCGGGAGACCCAGTACTTC
>TRBV2|TRBJ1-6|-|many
CASSDPTPLHF
TGTGCCAGCAGTGATCCTACTCCCCTCCACTTT
>TRBV20-1|TRBJ2-5|TRBD2|many
CSASGTSGLQETQYF
TGCAGTGCGAGTGGGACTAGCGGATTACAAGAGACCCAGTACTTC
>TRBV19|TRBJ1-5|TRBD1|many
CASIPGQGVYQPQHF
TGTGCCAGTATCCCGGGACAGGGGGTTTATCAGCCCCAGCATTTT
>TRBV6-2/TRBV6-3|TRBJ2-7|TRBD1|many
CASSYGVGTGGGSEEQYF
TGTGCCAGCAGTTATGGAGTGGGGACAGGGGGTGGGTCGGAGGAGCAGTACTTC
>TRBV3-1|TRBJ2-5|-|many
CASSGGAETQYF
TGTGCCAGCAGCGGGGGGGCAGAGACCCAGTACTTC
>TRBV6-5|TRBJ1-1|-|many
CASKRSTEAFF
TGTGCCAGCAAGAGGAGCACTGAAGCTTTCTTT
>TRBV12-3/TRBV12-4|TRBJ2-7|TRBD2|many
CASSLRVSGGPYEQYF
TGTGCCAGCAGTCTCCGGGTGAGCGGGGGACCCTACGAGCAGTACTTC
>TRBV6-1|TRBJ2-7|-|once
CASTGVSYEQYF
TGTGCCAGTACGGGGGTCTCCTACGAGCAGTACTTC
>TRBV5-1|TRBJ1-1|TRBD1|-
CASRQGAATEAFF
TGCGCCAGCAGACAGGGGGCTGCTACTGAAGCTTTCTTT
>TRBV28|TRBJ1-1|-|many
CASSDRRDYEGAFF
TGTGCCAGCAGCGACCGTAGGGATTACGAGGGAGCTTTCTTT
>TRBV6-2/TRBV6-3|TRBJ1-2|-|many
CASSHHPGAQSYGYTF
TGTGCCAGCAGCCACCATCCAGGGGCGCAGTCCTATGGCTACACCTTC